Presented here are 2 T cell receptor beta chains from one specimen sequenced in a study of chemoradiotherapy in HPV16-positive cancers. Profiled with immunoSEQ multiplex PCR; TCRdb holds only in-frame clones, not every one. Among several thousand clones listed, more than 60% were seen once. Material: tumor tissue, obtained from a patient who underwent chemoradiotherapy. These receptors were collected from a human donor with HPV-associated anogenital cancer.

The sample holds a few counts of this clone. Here the CDR3 reads CASSFEDGGGYTF. The CDR3 DNA is TGTGCCAGCAGCTTCGAGGATGGAGGCGGCTACACCTTC. The genes are TRBV5-5 and TRBJ1-2, with D unclear. The CDR3 loop spans 13 amino acids. V shed 2 bases and J shed 8 bases, with 13 bases lying between them. Germline V lookup: CDR1 SGHKS, CDR2 YYEKEE (reference sequence).

The chain employs TRBV19 and TRBJ1-2, with TRBD1 matching 7 bases. The V segment lost 5 bases and the J segment 2 bases; nucleotides outside the gene matches: 8. Per germline, CDR1 LNHDA and CDR2 SQIVND (reference sequence). The CDR3 consists of 15 residues. This chain's CDR3 is CASSPEETGNYGYTF. The CDR3 DNA follows: TGTGCCAGTAGTCCCGAGGAGACAGGGAACTATGGCTACACCTTC.